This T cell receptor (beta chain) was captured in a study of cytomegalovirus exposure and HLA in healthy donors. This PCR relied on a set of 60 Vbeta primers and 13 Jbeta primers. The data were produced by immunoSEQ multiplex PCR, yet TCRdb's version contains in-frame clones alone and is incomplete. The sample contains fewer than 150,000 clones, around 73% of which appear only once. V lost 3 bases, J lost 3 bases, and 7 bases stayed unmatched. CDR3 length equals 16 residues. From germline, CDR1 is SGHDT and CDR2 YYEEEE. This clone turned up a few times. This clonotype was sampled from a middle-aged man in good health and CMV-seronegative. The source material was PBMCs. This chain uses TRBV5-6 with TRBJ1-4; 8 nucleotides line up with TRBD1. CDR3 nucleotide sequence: TGTGCCAGCAGCTCCATTCAGGGGGCGTCTAATGAAAAACTGTTTTTT. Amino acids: CASSSIQGASNEKLFF.